This T cell receptor beta chain was sequenced during a study of CD8 T cells in ankylosing spondylitis. Findings and limits, study-wide: Relatively scarce in peripheral blood, disease-linked clones were CD8+. Disease-associated clones were reportedly significantly overrepresented in matched ankylosing spondylitis synovial fluid. Among TCR beta sequences, a motif of eight highly homologous variants appeared characteristic of ankylosing spondylitis blood.

Remarks on this clonotype: The antigen is not known.

Preparation of TCR beta libraries was done by quantitative 5'-RACE with molecular barcodes. TCRdb re-called the 5' RACE reads with MiXCR, one entry per CDR3 protein. The sample has just over 300,000 distinct CDR3 sequences, around 21% seen once. CDR3 length equals 15 residues. The V and J ends lost 4 bases and 0 bases respectively, with 10 bases between them. The V gene's germline CDR1 is MNHEY and CDR2 SMNVEV (reference sequence). This sequence joins TRBV27 and TRBJ2-1; a possible D gene is TRBD2 (6 bases). This clonotype originated in a female donor with ankylosing spondylitis or in good health (not recorded which). The sequencing input was blood, either unsorted or a sorted T cell fraction (not recorded which). CDR3 region: CASSSGGTSYNEQFF. CDR3 in DNA: TGTGCCAGCAGTTCCGGCGGGACCTCCTACAATGAGCAGTTCTTC.